A selection of T cell receptor beta chains follows, all from one sample in a study of blood T cell repertoires in COVID-19. TCRdb keeps only in-frame clones here, not all; method: immunoSEQ multiplex PCR. The sample includes some 60,000 clones, about 90% of them seen just once. Sequenced input: peripheral blood. The receptors here all came from a man aged 55-75 years with acute or convalescent COVID-19. CDR3s include the opening cysteine and the closing phenylalanine or tryptophan. D genes are given only for firm matches. Clone size, where shown, is once, few, many, or a class for clones that have expanded.

TRBV19,-,TRBJ1-5,TRBD1,CASSPQGIGNQPQHF,TGTGCCAGTAGTCCACAGGGGATAGGGAATCAGCCCCAGCATTTT
TRBV28,once,TRBJ1-2,-,CASSFPDSFDYGYTF,TGTGCCAGCAGTTTCCCGGACAGTTTTGACTATGGCTACACCTTC
TRBV11-3,-,TRBJ1-1,-,CASSSLTGWEAFF,TGTGCCAGCAGCTCACTTACAGGGTGGGAAGCTTTCTTT
TRBV6-6,-,TRBJ2-7,-,CASSYSPHSSYEQYF,TGTGCCAGCAGTTACTCCCCTCATAGCTCCTACGAGCAGTACTTC
TRBV4-1,-,TRBJ1-4,-,CASSQDEGDNEKLFF,TGCGCCAGCAGCCAAGATGAGGGGGATAATGAAAAACTGTTTTTT
TRBV27,-,TRBJ2-2,-,CASSFSGLALGEDTGELFF,TGTGCCAGCAGTTTTTCTGGGCTAGCTCTCGGAGAGGACACCGGGGAGCTGTTTTTT
TRBV28,-,TRBJ2-5,TRBD1,CASRGTGQETQYF,TGTGCCAGCAGGGGGACAGGACAAGAGACCCAGTACTTC
TRBV18,-,TRBJ1-1,-,CASSPSASGTEAFF,TGTGCCAGCTCACCATCAGCCTCGGGCACTGAAGCTTTCTTT
TRBV30,once,TRBJ1-1,-,CAWSVGLSNTEAFF,TGTGCCTGGAGTGTGGGACTGTCGAACACTGAAGCTTTCTTT
TRBV30,-,TRBJ1-1,-,CAWSPGQNTEAFF,TGTGCCTGGAGCCCGGGACAGAACACTGAAGCTTTCTTT
TRBV28,-,TRBJ1-2,-,CASSPLAGYSYGYTF,TGTGCCAGCAGTCCCCTGGCAGGGTACAGCTATGGCTACACCTTC
TRBV18,-,TRBJ1-4,TRBD1,CASSADRAHTNEKLFF,TGTGCCAGCTCAGCGGACAGGGCCCACACTAATGAAAAACTGTTTTTT
TRBV7-2,-,TRBJ2-4,-,CASSLLASNIQYF,TGTGCCAGCAGCTTGCTAGCGTCGAACATTCAGTACTTC
TRBV30,-,TRBJ1-6,TRBD1,CAYRGLGNSPLHF,TGTGCCTACAGGGGGCTGGGTAATTCACCCCTCCACTTT
TRBV21-1,-,TRBJ1-4,-,CASSKDRGRDRRREKLFF,TGTGCCAGCAGCAAAGATCGCGGGCGGGACAGGCGGCGTGAAAAACTGTTTTTT
TRBV3-1/TRBV3-2,-,TRBJ1-4,-,CASSRRATGNEKLFF,TGTGCCAGCAGCCGCAGAGCAACGGGGAATGAAAAACTGTTTTTT
TRBV7-2,-,TRBJ2-1,-,CASSFGSTYNEQFF,TGTGCCAGCAGCTTCGGGAGCACCTACAATGAGCAGTTCTTC
TRBV7-2,-,TRBJ2-3,-,CASSLHAPSRAGTDTQYF,TGTGCCAGCAGCTTACACGCCCCGTCGAGGGCGGGCACAGATACGCAGTATTTT
TRBV6-9,-,TRBJ1-1,-,CASSAGISNTEAFF,TGTGCCAGCAGTGCCGGGATTTCGAACACTGAAGCTTTCTTT
TRBV30,-,TRBJ2-7,TRBD2,CAWSVPSGRLGEQYF,TGTGCCTGGAGTGTACCTAGCGGGAGGCTGGGAGAGCAGTACTTC
TRBV2,-,TRBJ2-7,-,CASGRPQGTRVTYEQYF,TGTGCCAGCGGCCGGCCACAGGGAACCCGTGTTACCTACGAGCAGTACTTC
TRBV2,-,TRBJ2-5,-,CASSEGRGPQETQYF,TGTGCCAGCAGTGAAGGGAGGGGACCCCAAGAGACCCAGTACTTC
TRBV28,-,TRBJ1-5,TRBD1,CASSHRKADRNQPQHF,TGTGCCAGCAGCCACCGGAAGGCGGACAGGAATCAGCCCCAGCATTTT
TRBV4-2,-,TRBJ2-7,TRBD1,CASNPAGGTGFTEQYF,TGTGCCAGCAACCCAGCTGGAGGGACAGGGTTTACGGAGCAGTACTTC
TRBV7-9,-,TRBJ1-4,-,CASSFGQQNEKLFF,TGTGCCAGCAGCTTTGGACAGCAAAATGAAAAACTGTTTTTT
TRBV5-1,-,TRBJ2-1,-,CASSSQVARAHNEQFF,TGCGCCAGCAGCTCACAGGTGGCAAGGGCTCACAATGAGCAGTTCTTC
TRBV7-2,-,TRBJ2-3,-,CASSLEGRSILDTQYF,TGTGCCAGCAGCTTGGAGGGGCGATCAATATTGGATACGCAGTATTTT
TRBV9,-,TRBJ1-3,-,CASSVAGSSGNTIYF,TGTGCCAGCAGCGTAGCGGGGTCCTCTGGAAACACCATATATTTT
TRBV6-5,-,TRBJ1-3,-,CASRNQAGGNTIYF,TGTGCCAGCAGAAATCAAGCAGGGGGAAACACCATATATTTT